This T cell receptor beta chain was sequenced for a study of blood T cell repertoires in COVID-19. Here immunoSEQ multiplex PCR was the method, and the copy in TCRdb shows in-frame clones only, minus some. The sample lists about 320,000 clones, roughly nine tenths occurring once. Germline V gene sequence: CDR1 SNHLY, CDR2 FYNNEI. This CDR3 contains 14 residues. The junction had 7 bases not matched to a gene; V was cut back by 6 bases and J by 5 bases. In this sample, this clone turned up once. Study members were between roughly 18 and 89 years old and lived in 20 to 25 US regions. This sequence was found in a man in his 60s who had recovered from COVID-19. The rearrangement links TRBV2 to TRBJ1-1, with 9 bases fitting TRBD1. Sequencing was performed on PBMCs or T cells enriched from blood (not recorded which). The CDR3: CASSPGQGFTEAFF. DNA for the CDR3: TGTGCCAGCAGCCCGGGACAGGGATTTACTGAAGCTTTCTTT. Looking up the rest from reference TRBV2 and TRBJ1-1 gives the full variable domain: EPEVTQTPSHQVTQMGQEVILRCVPISNHLYFYWYRQILGQKVEFLVSFYNNEISEKSEIFDDQFSVERPDGSNFTLKIRSTKLEDSAMYFCASSPGQGFTEAFFGQGTRLTVV.